This TCR beta chain was identified in a study of T cell responses to AZD1222 COVID-19 vaccine. Germline assignment: CDR1 MNHEY and CDR2 SVGEGT. V dropped 2 bases and J dropped 5 bases, with 7 bases sitting between them. The CDR3 is made up of 12 amino acids. Method: immunoSEQ multiplex PCR; TCRdb's copy keeps in-frame clones and lacks some. The sample lists roughly 120,000 clones; approximately 90% were seen once. This sequence joins TRBV6-2 or TRBV6-3 and TRBJ2-7; D not certain. The sample here was peripheral blood, taken 28 days after the second AZD1222 dose. The clonotype originates from an adult who received the AZD1222 COVID-19 vaccine. The CDR3 DNA reads as TGTGCCAGCAGTTACCCTCGGGACGAGCAGTACTTC. The encoded protein is CASSYPRDEQYF.